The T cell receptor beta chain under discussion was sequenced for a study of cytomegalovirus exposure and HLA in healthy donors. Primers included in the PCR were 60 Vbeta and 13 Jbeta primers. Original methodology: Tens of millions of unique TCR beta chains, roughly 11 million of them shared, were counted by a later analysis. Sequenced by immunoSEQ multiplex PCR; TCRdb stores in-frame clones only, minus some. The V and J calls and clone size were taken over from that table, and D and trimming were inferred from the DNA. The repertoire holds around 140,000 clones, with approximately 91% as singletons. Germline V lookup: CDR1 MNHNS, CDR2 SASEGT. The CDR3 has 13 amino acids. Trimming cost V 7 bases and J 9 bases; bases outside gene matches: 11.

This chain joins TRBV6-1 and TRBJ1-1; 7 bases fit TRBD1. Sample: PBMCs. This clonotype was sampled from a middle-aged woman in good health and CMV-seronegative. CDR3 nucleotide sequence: TGTGCCAGCAACCCACAGGGGATCCCACAAGCTTTCTTT. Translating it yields CASNPQGIPQAFF.